Shown below are 27 T cell receptor beta chains from a single sample sequenced in a study of CD8 T cells in ankylosing spondylitis. Each CDR3 protein is one row after TCRdb ran MiXCR on the 5' RACE reads. The sample holds under 150,000 distinct CDR3 sequences, 7% to 10% seen once. The sample consisted of blood, either unsorted or a sorted T cell fraction (not recorded which). The origin of the receptors is a male donor with ankylosing spondylitis or in good health (not recorded which).

A few counts support this clonotype. The genes are TRBV25-1 and TRBJ1-1; no reliable D call. Trimming took off 3 bases at V and 4 bases at J, with 12 bases between the two ends. There are 14 residues in the CDR3. Looked up from germline, CDR1 is MGHDK and CDR2 is SYGVNS. CDR3 protein: CASSDLISGTEAFF. DNA for the CDR3: TGTGCCAGCAGTGATTTGATTAGTGGCACTGAAGCTTTCTTT.

This CDR3 is CSASFLAGSNQPQHF. CDR3 nucleotide sequence: TGCAGTGCTTCATTCCTGGCCGGGAGCAATCAGCCCCAGCATTTT. This sequence joins TRBV20-1 and TRBJ1-5; no reliable D call. CDR1 and CDR2 from the germline V gene are DFQATT and SNEGSKA (reference sequence). The CDR3 is 15 amino acids. The V and J ends lost 5 bases and 1 base respectively, with 15 bases between them.

This clonotype was detected many times. The rearrangement links TRBV5-1 to TRBJ1-2, with 7 bases that match TRBD1. Germline assignment: CDR1 SGHRS and CDR2 YFSETQ. This CDR3 is built from 15 residues. Losses at the gene ends were 3 bases for V and 4 bases for J; bases not matched to a gene: 9. CDR3 sequence (DNA): TGCGCCAGCAGCTCACGACAGGGACGGACCTATGGCTACACCTTC. Translated, it gives CASSSRQGRTYGYTF.

This clonotype was recorded many times. The chain links TRBV20-1 to TRBJ1-1; D is undetermined. CDR1 and CDR2 from the germline V gene are DFQATT and SNEGSKA (reference sequence). V lost 1 base and J 6 bases, leaving 12 bases between the germline ends. The length of the CDR3 is 13 residues. DNA of the CDR3: TGCAGTGCTAGAGGTGGAGCCGGGTCTGAAGCTTTCTTT. Protein: CSARGGAGSEAFF.

This chain's CDR3 is CSARDAHQDYSNQPQHF. CDR3 in DNA: TGCAGTGCTAGAGATGCCCACCAAGATTATAGCAATCAGCCCCAGCATTTT. V gene TRBV20-1 combines with J gene TRBJ1-5; D unclear. The CDR3 runs 17 residues. Per germline, CDR1 DFQATT and CDR2 SNEGSKA (reference sequence). Trimming took 0 bases from V and 0 from J, leaving 15 bases between them.

This clonotype showed up just a few times. The rearrangement joins TRBV7-2 to TRBJ2-1, with TRBD2 as a possible D gene (6 bases). The CDR3 extends over 14 amino acids. Deletions cut 5 bases from V and 4 bases from J, with 12 bases between. Germline V gene data show CDR1 as SGHTA and CDR2 as FQGNSA. CDR3 bases: TGTGCCAGCAGCGGACGGGAGTCATACAATGAGCAGTTCTTC. Its protein product is CASSGRESYNEQFF.

This clonotype was found many times. The chain carries TRBV19 and TRBJ2-1; 10 bases fit TRBD1. The length of the CDR3 is 17 residues. Germline-derived CDR1 and CDR2 are LNHDA and SQIVND (reference sequence). V gave up 5 bases and J gave up 6 bases; unmatched junction bases: 13. DNA for the CDR3: TGTGCCAGTAGTCCCTTGACCGGGGACAGGGGTAGCAATGAGCAGTTCTTC. It yields the protein CASSPLTGDRGSNEQFF.

This clonotype showed up just a few times. The V call is TRBV18, the J call TRBJ2-3; no reliable D call. Looked up from germline, CDR1 is KGHSH and CDR2 is LQKENI. V was cut by 0 bases and J by 1 base, with 8 bases left in between. This CDR3 is 15 amino acids long. CDR3 in amino acids: CASSPPRARTDTQYF. The CDR3 bases are TGTGCCAGCTCACCACCCCGGGCCCGCACAGATACGCAGTATTTT.

This clonotype was detected a few times. This chain connects TRBV5-1 to TRBJ2-5; TRBD2 matches 7 bases. The trim removed 0 bases at V and 2 bases at J, leaving 16 bases unmatched. Per the germline V gene, CDR1 is SGHRS and CDR2 is YFSETQ. The CDR3 loop spans 19 amino acids. Here the CDR3 reads CASSLGSLFTLAQQETQYF. CDR3 bases: TGCGCCAGCAGCTTGGGATCCTTATTTACACTAGCGCAGCAAGAGACCCAGTACTTC.

This clonotype was seen many times. This rearrangement joins TRBV3-1 to TRBJ2-7, with TRBD1 matching 9 bases. Trimming removed 2 bases from V and 3 bases from J; junction bases left unmatched: 2. In germline, CDR1 is LGHDT, CDR2 YNNKEL (reference sequence). This CDR3 spans 14 amino acids. CDR3 in amino acids: CASSQRDRDYEQYF. Here the CDR3 DNA reads TGTGCCAGCAGCCAACGGGACAGGGACTACGAGCAGTACTTC.

This clonotype was counted between two and nine times. The chain uses TRBV5-1 and TRBJ2-1, with 8 bases matching TRBD2. Germline values: CDR1 SGHRS, CDR2 YFSETQ. CDR3 length equals 15 residues. With 5 bases clipped from V and 4 bases from J, the junction kept 8 bases outside the gene matches. The CDR3 DNA is TGCGCCAGCAGACCGGGAGGGGGAGGATACAATGAGCAGTTCTTC. Translated: CASRPGGGGYNEQFF.

V gene TRBV20-1 combines with J gene TRBJ2-1; 10 bases align to TRBD2. J was trimmed by 8 bases and V by 4 bases; bases with no gene match: 11. CDR3 length: 15 amino acids. Germline lookup yields CDR1 DFQATT and CDR2 SNEGSKA (reference sequence). The CDR3 DNA reads TGCAGTGCTACCGACCTAGCGGGAGCTGGGTATGAGCAGTTCTTC. Amino acids: CSATDLAGAGYEQFF.

The gene calls are TRBV9 and TRBJ2-3, with 7 positions matching TRBD2. V gave up 0 bases and J gave up 3 bases; unmatched junction bases: 7. The CDR3 has 16 amino acids. Germline assignment: CDR1 SGDLS and CDR2 YYNGEE. DNA of the CDR3: TGTGCCAGCAGCGTAGTGGCTAGCGGATTAACAGATACGCAGTATTTT. Translated: CASSVVASGLTDTQYF. Full variable domain (remainder filled in from reference TRBV9 and TRBJ2-3): DSGVTQTPKHLITATGQRVTLRCSPRSGDLSVYWYQQSLDQGLQFLIQYYNGEERAKGNILERFSAQQFPDLHSELNLSSLELGDSALYFCASSVVASGLTDTQYFGPGTRLTVL.

About this clonotype itself: This could be a read error, since a much larger clone is one nucleotide away. V and J are TRBV20-1 and TRBJ2-3, with 10 bases identical to TRBD2. The CDR3 totals 16 residues. V shed 1 base, J shed 5 bases, and the junction held 9 bases outside the gene matches. Germline CDR1 is DFQATT and CDR2 is SNEGSKA (reference sequence). CDR3 region: CSARAMSGRAGDTQYF. Written as DNA, the CDR3 is TGCAGTGCTAGAGCTATGAGCGGGAGGGCTGGAGATACGCAGTATTTT.

Many counts were recorded for this clonotype. The chain carries TRBV2 and TRBJ2-3; D remains ambiguous. Per the germline V gene, CDR1 is SNHLY and CDR2 is FYNNEI. V lost 4 bases and J 0 bases, leaving 11 bases between the germline ends. The CDR3 runs 15 residues. This CDR3 reads CASSVIRASTDTQYF. The DNA of the CDR3 is TGTGCCAGCAGTGTCATCCGGGCGAGCACAGATACGCAGTATTTT.

This clonotype was seen only a few times. The chain combines TRBV9 with TRBJ2-1; D uncertain. Trimming took 5 bases from V and 6 from J, leaving 12 bases between them. CDR1 is SGDLS, CDR2 YYNGEE, per germline. The CDR3 totals 13 residues. The DNA of the CDR3 is TGTGCCAGCAGAAGGGTGTCGTCCAATGAGCAGTTCTTC. This sequence encodes CASRRVSSNEQFF.

This clonotype was counted many times. The rearrangement joins TRBV5-5 to TRBJ2-2; tentative D call: TRBD2 (6 bases). Trimming shortened V by 4 bases and J by 2 bases, and 12 bases separated the two germline ends. This CDR3 is built from 15 residues. Germline V gene data show CDR1 as SGHKS and CDR2 as YYEKEE (reference sequence). The CDR3 bases are TGTGCCAGCAGCCGCGGGACCCGCAACACCGGGGAGCTGTTTTTT. Translation gives CASSRGTRNTGELFF.

This clonotype has a handful of counts. The gene calls are TRBV5-1 and TRBJ2-7; 8 bases are a match to TRBD2. Germline CDR1 reads SGHRS; CDR2 reads YFSETQ. This CDR3 has 16 residues. V shed 4 bases and J 5 bases; nucleotides not matched to a gene: 14. Written as DNA, the CDR3 is TGCGCCAGCAGCCCCTCCCTCAGCGGGAGTGTGAACGAGCAGTACTTC. Its translation is CASSPSLSGSVNEQYF.

This clonotype was detected ten times or more. The chain couples TRBV20-1 to TRBJ2-1; maybe TRBD2 (6 bases). This CDR3 is 16 amino acids long. Germline V gives CDR1 DFQATT, CDR2 SNEGSKA (reference sequence). V lost 3 bases and J 7 bases, leaving 22 bases between the germline ends. CDR3 protein: CSARPFGSGAGNEQFF. The CDR3, as DNA: TGCAGTGCTAGGCCCTTCGGGTCCGGAGCGGGTAATGAGCAGTTCTTC.

This clonotype was detected ten times or more. V is TRBV2 and J is TRBJ2-5, with 7 bases lining up with TRBD2. V lost 6 bases, J lost 2 bases, and 9 bases stayed unmatched. The CDR3 consists of 15 residues. The germline gives CDR1 SNHLY, CDR2 FYNNEI. The CDR3 region is CASSGAGRAQETQYF. The CDR3 bases are TGTGCCAGCAGCGGAGCGGGAAGGGCACAAGAGACCCAGTACTTC.

In this sample, this clonotype turned up many times. The chain combines TRBV12-3 or TRBV12-4 with TRBJ2-1; TRBD2 matches 7 bases. This CDR3 spans 14 amino acids. V trimming: 8 bases; J trimming: 6 bases; junction bases outside the gene matches: 10. This chain's CDR3 is CASLAGLRSNEQFF. The CDR3, as DNA: TGTGCCAGCTTAGCGGGCTTAAGGTCCAATGAGCAGTTCTTC.

The chain employs TRBV4-3 and TRBJ2-3; 7 bases agree with TRBD1. V lost 1 base, J lost 1 base, and 8 bases stayed unmatched. Germline loops: CDR1 LGHNA, CDR2 YSLEER. CDR3 length: 17 amino acids. CDR3 sequence: CASSQVFPGQGTDTQYF. The CDR3 nucleotides read TGCGCCAGCAGCCAAGTCTTCCCAGGACAGGGCACAGATACGCAGTATTTT.

This clonotype appeared many times. The rearrangement links TRBV7-9 to TRBJ1-1; D is perhaps TRBD1 (5 bases). Between the trimmed V and J ends, which lost 5 bases and 2 bases, there was a span of 12 bases. CDR3 size: 14 residues. In germline, CDR1 is SEHNR, CDR2 FQNEAQ (reference sequence). The CDR3 spells CASSRGVSNTEAFF. As DNA, the CDR3 is TGTGCCAGCAGCAGAGGGGTTTCTAACACTGAAGCTTTCTTT.

This clonotype showed up many times. V usage is TRBV12-3 or TRBV12-4 and J usage is TRBJ2-5; TRBD2 is a possible D gene (5 bases). The CDR3 totals 15 residues. Trimming left V 6 bases short and J 4 bases short, with 18 bases between. CDR3 amino acids: CASSLDGTRGETQYF. CDR3 nucleotides: TGTGCCAGCAGCCTGGACGGCACACGGGGAGAGACCCAGTACTTC.

This clonotype was observed at least ten times. The junction shows a germline mismatch at one end, possibly a read error. The chain is built from TRBV7-7 and TRBJ2-5, with 9 bases aligning to TRBD2. This CDR3 is 16 amino acids long. CDR1 and CDR2 from the germline V gene are SSHAT and FNYEAQ (reference sequence). The CDR3 protein is CASSSGLAANQETQYF. CDR3 bases: TGTGCTAGCAGCTCGGGACTAGCTGCGAACCAAGAGACCCAGTACTTC.

This clonotype was observed a handful of times. The V and J genes are TRBV5-1 and TRBJ2-1; 7 nucleotides line up with TRBD2. There are 14 residues in the CDR3. Unmatched junction bases numbered 4, after V lost 3 bases and J lost 4 bases. Looked up from germline, CDR1 is SGHRS and CDR2 is YFSETQ. CDR3 residues: CASSYGTKYNEQFF. CDR3 sequence (DNA): TGCGCCAGCAGCTACGGGACTAAATACAATGAGCAGTTCTTC.

This clonotype was detected many times. The chain joins TRBV11-2 to TRBJ2-1; tentative D call: TRBD2 (6 bases). The CDR3 is made up of 11 amino acids. The germline V gene has CDR1 SGHAT and CDR2 FQNNGV. CDR3 amino acids: CASGAYNEQFF. The CDR3, as DNA: TGTGCTAGCGGAGCCTACAATGAGCAGTTCTTC.